One and the same sample provided the 15 T cell receptor beta chains below, sequenced in a study of T cell responses to AZD1222 COVID-19 vaccine. TCRdb keeps only in-frame clones here, not all; method: immunoSEQ multiplex PCR. The data contain 110,000 or so clones, roughly 91% of them singletons. Source: peripheral blood, taken 28 days after the second AZD1222 dose. The receptors originated from an adult who received the AZD1222 COVID-19 vaccine.

This sequence joins TRBV11-3 and TRBJ2-3; no clear D. This CDR3 comprises 15 residues. In germline, CDR1 is SGHNT, CDR2 YENEEA. Trimming pared 1 base from V and 1 base from J, leaving 9 bases between. The CDR3 region is CASSLGGGGTDTQYF. CDR3 nucleotides: TGTGCCAGCAGCTTAGGGGGTGGGGGCACAGATACGCAGTATTTT.

The chain links TRBV6-5 to TRBJ1-6; D is undetermined. The ends were cut back, 2 bases at V and 6 bases at J, with 11 bases in the middle. CDR3 length equals 15 residues. Germline V gene data show CDR1 as MNHEY and CDR2 as SVGAGI. The CDR3 here is CASSYDRAVNSPLHF. The CDR3 coding sequence is TGTGCCAGCAGTTACGATCGGGCAGTTAATTCACCCCTCCACTTT.

On this clone: Other DNA sequences in this specimen translate into the identical CDR3. This sequence joins TRBV2 and TRBJ1-1; 7 bases agree with TRBD1. In germline, CDR1 is SNHLY, CDR2 FYNNEI. The CDR3 is 14 residues long. V was clipped by 5 bases and J by 0 bases; unmatched bases: 3. The CDR3: CASSLQGMNTEAFF. The CDR3 DNA reads TGTGCCAGCAGTTTACAGGGGATGAACACTGAAGCTTTCTTT.

The count of this clone is one. The chain combines TRBV6-5 with TRBJ1-2, with D possibly TRBD1 on 6 matching bases. V was pared by 4 bases and J by 8 bases, with 14 bases between. This CDR3 contains 13 residues. Germline lookup yields CDR1 MNHEY and CDR2 SVGAGI. CDR3 region: CASSSQQGYGYTF. CDR3 in DNA: TGTGCCAGCAGTTCACAACAGGGTTACGGCTACACCTTC.

The V gene is TRBV2, the J gene TRBJ2-7, with D possibly TRBD1 on 6 matching bases. Per the germline V gene, CDR1 is SNHLY and CDR2 is FYNNEI. The V gene lost 4 bases and the J gene lost 4 bases, with 8 bases spanning the gap. This CDR3 spans 12 amino acids. CDR3 amino acids: CASSGTAYEQYF. DNA of the CDR3: TGTGCCAGCAGTGGGACAGCTTACGAGCAGTACTTC.

J is TRBJ1-5 and V is TRBV4-1, with 7 positions matching TRBD1. Germline V CDR1 and CDR2: MGHRA, YSYEKL. The length of the CDR3 is 16 residues. The V and J ends lost 6 bases and 3 bases, in that order; junction bases with no gene match: 11. This CDR3 is CASSFNPGTVNQPQHF. The CDR3 DNA reads TGCGCCAGCAGTTTCAACCCCGGGACAGTCAATCAGCCCCAGCATTTT.

The V call is TRBV12-2, the J call TRBJ2-7; whether TRBD2, the table's D call, matches the DNA was not checked. TRBV12-2 is termed a pseudogene. The CDR3 is made up of 17 amino acids. CDR3 in amino acids: CASRLGEAGTSGGLEYF. As DNA, the CDR3 is TGTGCAAGTCGCTTAGGGGAGGCCGGGACTAGCGGGGGGTTGGAGTACTTC.

This chain links TRBV4-2 with TRBJ1-2; TRBD1 matches 8 bases. Germline trimming cut 0 bases from V and 7 bases from J; bases unmatched to any gene: 13. Germline assignment: CDR1 LGHNA and CDR2 YNFKEQ. The CDR3 totals 17 residues. The CDR3 loop is CASSQEFSQGAVGGYTF. The CDR3, as DNA: TGTGCCAGCAGCCAAGAGTTCAGTCAGGGGGCTGTGGGTGGCTACACCTTC.

This clone has just one count. The sample contains more than one DNA sequence encoding this CDR3. In nucleotides, the CDR3 is TGTGCCAGCAGCGTAGGTGGCTCCTCCTACGAGCAGTACTTC. It encodes CASSVGGSSYEQYF. V and J are TRBV9 and TRBJ2-7, with unresolved D. The length of the CDR3 is 14 residues. V was trimmed by 0 bases and J by 0 bases, leaving 7 bases between them. CDR1 and CDR2 from the germline V gene are SGDLS and YYNGEE.

The rearrangement links TRBV6-6 to TRBJ1-1; 10 nucleotides agree with TRBD1. Germline-derived CDR1 and CDR2 are MNHNY and SVGAGI (reference sequence). The CDR3 spans 16 residues. The J segment lost 4 bases and the V segment lost 5 bases, leaving 10 bases of the junction unmatched. The CDR3 protein is CASSRNSWTGGTEAFF. DNA for the CDR3: TGTGCCAGCAGTCGAAACTCCTGGACAGGGGGCACTGAAGCTTTCTTT.

The V and J genes are TRBV2 and TRBJ1-1, with D uncertain. The CDR3 loop spans 11 amino acids. Germline V gives CDR1 SNHLY, CDR2 FYNNEI. Trimming removed 6 bases from V and 8 bases from J, with 10 bases in between. The CDR3: CASSETLEAFF. The CDR3 DNA is TGTGCCAGCAGCGAGACTTTAGAAGCTTTCTTT.

The V call is TRBV7-2, the J call TRBJ2-5, with 8 bases lining up with TRBD2. The CDR3 is made up of 15 amino acids. The germline CDR1 and CDR2 sequences are SGHTA and FQGNSA. V shed 2 bases and J 0 bases; nucleotides not matched to a gene: 2. The CDR3 DNA sequence: TGTGCCAGCAGCTTACAGCGGGGGAACCAAGAGACCCAGTACTTC. This codes for CASSLQRGNQETQYF.

This clone has just one count. The V call is TRBV6-6, the J call TRBJ2-7; 12 nucleotides agree with TRBD1. The length of the CDR3 is 14 residues. With V trimmed by 6 bases and J by 7 bases, 7 bases remained unmatched. Germline CDR1 is MNHNY and CDR2 is SVGAGI (reference sequence). CDR3 bases: TGTGCCAGCAGCCTAGGGACAGGGGGCTTTGAGCAGTACTTC. Protein sequence: CASSLGTGGFEQYF.

This sequence joins TRBV19 and TRBJ2-1; maybe TRBD1 (5 bases). Trimming shortened V by 4 bases and J by 0 bases, and 10 bases separated the two germline ends. This CDR3 is 15 amino acids long. Germline CDR1 is LNHDA and CDR2 is SQIVND (reference sequence). CDR3 DNA: TGTGCCAGTAGTACGGCAGGGTTCTCCTACAATGAGCAGTTCTTC. Protein product: CASSTAGFSYNEQFF. The variable domain in full, completed from reference TRBV19 and TRBJ2-1, reads DGGITQSPKYLFRKEGQNVTLSCEQNLNHDAMYWYRQDPGQGLRLIYYSQIVNDFQKGDIAEGYSVSREKKESFPLTVTSAQKNPTAFYLCASSTAGFSYNEQFFGPGTRLTVL.

Note on this clone: Distinct nucleotide sequences in the sample also encode this CDR3. The V gene is TRBV12-3 or TRBV12-4, the J gene TRBJ2-5; D gene ambiguous. The V end was cut by 5 bases, the J end by 2 bases, with 3 bases between. The CDR3 has 11 amino acids. Here the CDR3 DNA reads TGTGCCAGCAGTCTACAAGAGACCCAGTACTTC. The encoded protein is CASSLQETQYF.